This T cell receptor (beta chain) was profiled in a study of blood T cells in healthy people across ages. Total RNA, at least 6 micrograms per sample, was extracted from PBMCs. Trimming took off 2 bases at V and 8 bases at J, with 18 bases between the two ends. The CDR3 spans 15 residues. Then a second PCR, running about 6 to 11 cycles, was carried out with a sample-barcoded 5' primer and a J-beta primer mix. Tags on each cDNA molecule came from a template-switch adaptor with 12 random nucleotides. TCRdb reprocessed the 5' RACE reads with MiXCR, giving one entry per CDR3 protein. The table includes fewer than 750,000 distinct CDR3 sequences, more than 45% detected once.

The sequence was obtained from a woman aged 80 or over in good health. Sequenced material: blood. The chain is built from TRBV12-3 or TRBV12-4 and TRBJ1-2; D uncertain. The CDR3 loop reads CASSLIWESNRGYTF. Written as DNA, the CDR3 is TGTGCCAGCAGTTTAATTTGGGAGTCGAATCGGGGCTACACCTTC.